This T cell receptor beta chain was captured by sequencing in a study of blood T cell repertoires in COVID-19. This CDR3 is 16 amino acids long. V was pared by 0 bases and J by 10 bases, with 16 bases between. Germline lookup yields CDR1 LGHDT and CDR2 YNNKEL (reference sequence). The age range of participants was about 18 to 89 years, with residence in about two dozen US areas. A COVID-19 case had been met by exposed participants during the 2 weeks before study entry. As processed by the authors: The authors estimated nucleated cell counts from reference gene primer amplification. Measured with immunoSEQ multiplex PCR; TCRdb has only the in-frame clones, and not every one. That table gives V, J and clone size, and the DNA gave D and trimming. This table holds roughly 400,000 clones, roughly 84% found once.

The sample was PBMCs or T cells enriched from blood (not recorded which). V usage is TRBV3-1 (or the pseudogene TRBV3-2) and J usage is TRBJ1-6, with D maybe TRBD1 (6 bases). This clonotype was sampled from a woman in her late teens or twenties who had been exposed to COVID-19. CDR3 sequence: CASSQEGWAGESPLHF. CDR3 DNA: TGTGCCAGCAGCCAAGAAGGGTGGGCAGGGGAATCACCCCTCCACTTT.